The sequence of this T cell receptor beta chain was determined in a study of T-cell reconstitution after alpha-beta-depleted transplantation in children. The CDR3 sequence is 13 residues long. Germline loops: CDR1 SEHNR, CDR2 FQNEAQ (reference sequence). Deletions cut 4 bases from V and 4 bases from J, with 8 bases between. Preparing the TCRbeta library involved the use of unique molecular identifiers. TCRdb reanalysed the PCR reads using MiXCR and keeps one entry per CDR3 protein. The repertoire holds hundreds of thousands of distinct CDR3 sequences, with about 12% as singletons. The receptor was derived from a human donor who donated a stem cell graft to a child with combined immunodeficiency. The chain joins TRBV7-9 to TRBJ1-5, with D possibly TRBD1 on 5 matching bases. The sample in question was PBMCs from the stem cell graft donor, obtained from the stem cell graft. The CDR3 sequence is CASSSRENQPQHF. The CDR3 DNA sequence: TGTGCCAGCAGCTCCAGGGAAAATCAGCCCCAGCATTTT.